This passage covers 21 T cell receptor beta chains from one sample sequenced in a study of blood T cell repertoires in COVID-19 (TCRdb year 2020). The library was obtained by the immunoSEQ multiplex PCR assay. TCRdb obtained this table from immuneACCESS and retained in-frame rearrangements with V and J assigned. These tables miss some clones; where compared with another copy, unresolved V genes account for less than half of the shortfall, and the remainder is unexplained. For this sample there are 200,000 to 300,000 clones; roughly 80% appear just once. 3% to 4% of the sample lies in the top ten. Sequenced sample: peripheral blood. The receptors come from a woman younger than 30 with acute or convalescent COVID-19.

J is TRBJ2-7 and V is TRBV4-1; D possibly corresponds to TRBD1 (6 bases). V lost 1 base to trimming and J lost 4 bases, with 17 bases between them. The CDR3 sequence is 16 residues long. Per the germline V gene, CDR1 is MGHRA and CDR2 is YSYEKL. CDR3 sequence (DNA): TGCGCCAGCAGCCAAGCAGTTGGGGGCAGGATTTACGAGCAGTACTTC. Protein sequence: CASSQAVGGRIYEQYF.

As DNA, the CDR3 is TGTGCCTGGAGAATGACAGGGGCCTTCTACGAGCAGTACTTC. Protein: CAWRMTGAFYEQYF. The chain recombines TRBV30 with TRBJ2-7; 8 positions agree with TRBD1. Germline CDR1 and CDR2: GTSNPN and SVGIG (reference sequence). The CDR3 extends over 14 amino acids. After removal of 3 bases from V and 3 bases from J, the junction contained 7 bases not matched to a gene. Full variable domain (missing parts from reference TRBV30 and TRBJ2-7): SQTIHQWPATLVQPVGSPLSLECTVEGTSNPNLYWYRQAAGRGLQLLFYSVGIGQISSEVPQNLSASRPQDRQFILSSKKLLLSDSGFYLCAWRMTGAFYEQYFGPGTRLTVT.

The CDR3 spells CASSLHPRDRDSNQPQHF. CDR3 in DNA: TGTGCCAGCAGTTTACACCCCCGGGACAGAGATAGCAATCAGCCCCAGCATTTT. The rearrangement uses TRBV28 and TRBJ1-5, with TRBD1 matching 7 bases. Germline V gene data show CDR1 as MDHEN and CDR2 as SYDVKM. J was trimmed by 0 bases and V by 2 bases; bases with no gene match: 10. The CDR3 spans 18 residues.

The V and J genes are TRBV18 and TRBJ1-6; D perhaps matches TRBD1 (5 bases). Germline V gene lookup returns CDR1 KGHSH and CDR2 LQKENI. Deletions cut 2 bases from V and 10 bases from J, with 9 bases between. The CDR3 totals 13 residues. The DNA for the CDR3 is TGTGCCAGCTCACCAGGGGCTCGGTCACCCCTCCACTTT. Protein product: CASSPGARSPLHF.

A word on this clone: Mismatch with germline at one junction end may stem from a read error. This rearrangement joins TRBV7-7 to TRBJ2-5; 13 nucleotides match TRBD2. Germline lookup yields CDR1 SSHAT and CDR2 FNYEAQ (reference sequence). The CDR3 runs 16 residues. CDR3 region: CASSQRLAGGEETQYF. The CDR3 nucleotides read TGTGCTAGCAGCCAGAGACTAGCGGGAGGCGAAGAGACCCAGTACTTC.

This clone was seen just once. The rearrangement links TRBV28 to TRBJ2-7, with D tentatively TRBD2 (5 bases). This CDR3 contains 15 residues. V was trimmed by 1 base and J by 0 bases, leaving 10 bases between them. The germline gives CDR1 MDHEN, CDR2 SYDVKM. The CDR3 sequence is CASSLLARGSYEQYF. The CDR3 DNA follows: TGTGCCAGCAGTTTATTAGCCCGGGGCTCCTACGAGCAGTACTTC. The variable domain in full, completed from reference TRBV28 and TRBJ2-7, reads DVKVTQSSRYLVKRTGEKVFLECVQDMDHENMFWYRQDPGLGLRLIYFSYDVKMKEKGDIPEGYSVSREKKERFSLILESASTNQTSMYLCASSLLARGSYEQYFGPGTRLTVT.

The CDR3 bases are TGCAGCGTTGAAGTGGTGGCTAGCGGGAGGCCCTACAATGAGCAGTTCTTC. Protein: CSVEVVASGRPYNEQFF. The chain uses TRBV29-1 and TRBJ2-1; TRBD2 matches 11 bases. V shed 1 base and J 2 bases; nucleotides not matched to a gene: 7. The CDR3 sequence is 17 residues long. Germline V CDR1 and CDR2: SQVTM, ANQGSEA.

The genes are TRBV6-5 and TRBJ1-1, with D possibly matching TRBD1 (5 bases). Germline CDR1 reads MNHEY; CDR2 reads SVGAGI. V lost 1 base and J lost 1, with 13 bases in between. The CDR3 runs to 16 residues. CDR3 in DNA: TGTGCCAGCAGTTACTTGGTCAGGGTAGAGAACACTGAAGCTTTCTTT. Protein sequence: CASSYLVRVENTEAFF.

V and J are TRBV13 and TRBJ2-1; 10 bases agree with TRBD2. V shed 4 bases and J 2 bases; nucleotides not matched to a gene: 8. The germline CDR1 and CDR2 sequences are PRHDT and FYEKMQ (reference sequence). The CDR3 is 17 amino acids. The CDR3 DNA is TGTGCCAGCAGCTGGGTGCTAGCGGGAGAGGCCTACAATGAGCAGTTCTTC. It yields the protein CASSWVLAGEAYNEQFF.

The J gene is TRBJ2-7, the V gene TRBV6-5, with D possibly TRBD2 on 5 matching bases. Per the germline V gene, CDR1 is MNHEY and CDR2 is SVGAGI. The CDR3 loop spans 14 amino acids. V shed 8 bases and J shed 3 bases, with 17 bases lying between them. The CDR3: CASGKSGTHYEQYF. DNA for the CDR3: TGTGCCAGCGGAAAGAGCGGAACTCACTACGAGCAGTACTTC.

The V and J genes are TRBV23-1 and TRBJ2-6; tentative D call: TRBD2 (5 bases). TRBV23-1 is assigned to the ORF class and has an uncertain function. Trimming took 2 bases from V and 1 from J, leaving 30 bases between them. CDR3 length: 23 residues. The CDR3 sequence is CASSQTTRTEQYTGVSGANVLTF. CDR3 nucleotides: TGCGCCAGCAGTCAAACGACCCGGACGGAACAGTACACCGGGGTATCTGGGGCCAACGTCCTGACTTTC.

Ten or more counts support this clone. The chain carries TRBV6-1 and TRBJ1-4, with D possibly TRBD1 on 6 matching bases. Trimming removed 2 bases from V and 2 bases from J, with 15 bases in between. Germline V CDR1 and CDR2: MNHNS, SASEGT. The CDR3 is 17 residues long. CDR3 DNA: TGTGCCAGCAGTGAACCCTACAGGGAAAGGACTAATGAAAAACTGTTTTTT. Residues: CASSEPYRERTNEKLFF.

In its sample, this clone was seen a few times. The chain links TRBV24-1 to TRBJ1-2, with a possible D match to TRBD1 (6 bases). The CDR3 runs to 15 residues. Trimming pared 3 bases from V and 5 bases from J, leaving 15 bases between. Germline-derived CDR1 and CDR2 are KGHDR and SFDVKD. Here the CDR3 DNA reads TGTGCCACCAGTGATCCCACCGGAGGACAGTATGGCTACACCTTC. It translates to CATSDPTGGQYGYTF.

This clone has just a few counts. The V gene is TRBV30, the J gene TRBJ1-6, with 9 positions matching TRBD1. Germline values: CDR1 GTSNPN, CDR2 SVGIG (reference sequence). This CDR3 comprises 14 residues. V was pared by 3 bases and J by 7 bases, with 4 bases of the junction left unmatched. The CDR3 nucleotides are TGTGCCTGGAGGGTGGGGACAGGGAATTCACCCCTCCACTTT. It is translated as CAWRVGTGNSPLHF.

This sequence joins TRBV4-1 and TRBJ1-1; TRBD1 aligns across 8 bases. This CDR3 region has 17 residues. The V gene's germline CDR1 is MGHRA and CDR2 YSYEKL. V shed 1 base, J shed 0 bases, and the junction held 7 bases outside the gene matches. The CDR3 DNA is TGCGCCAGCAGCCAAGCTGTGAACAGGGGGATGAACACTGAAGCTTTCTTT. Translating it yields CASSQAVNRGMNTEAFF.

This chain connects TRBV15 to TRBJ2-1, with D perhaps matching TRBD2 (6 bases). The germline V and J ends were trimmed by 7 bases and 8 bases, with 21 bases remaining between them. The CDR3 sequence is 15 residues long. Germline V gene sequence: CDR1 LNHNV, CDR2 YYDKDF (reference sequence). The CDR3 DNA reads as TGTGCCACCACGGGAGTAGGGAGTTTAATGGATGAGCAGTTCTTC. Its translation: CATTGVGSLMDEQFF.

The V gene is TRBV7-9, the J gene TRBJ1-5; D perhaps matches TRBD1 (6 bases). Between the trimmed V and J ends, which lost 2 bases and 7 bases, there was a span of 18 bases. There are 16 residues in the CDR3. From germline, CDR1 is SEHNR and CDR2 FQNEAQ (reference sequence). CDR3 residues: CASSLSGQGKGQPQHF. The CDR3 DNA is TGTGCCAGCAGCTTAAGTGGGCAGGGGAAGGGACAGCCCCAGCATTTT.

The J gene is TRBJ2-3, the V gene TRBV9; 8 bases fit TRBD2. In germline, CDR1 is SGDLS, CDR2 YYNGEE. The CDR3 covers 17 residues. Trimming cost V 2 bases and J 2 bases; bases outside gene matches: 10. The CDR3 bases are TGTGCCAGCAGCGTTCTACCTCGAGCGGGAGCCACAGATACGCAGTATTTT. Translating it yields CASSVLPRAGATDTQYF. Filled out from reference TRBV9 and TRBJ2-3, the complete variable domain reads DSGVTQTPKHLITATGQRVTLRCSPRSGDLSVYWYQQSLDQGLQFLIQYYNGEERAKGNILERFSAQQFPDLHSELNLSSLELGDSALYFCASSVLPRAGATDTQYFGPGTRLTVL.

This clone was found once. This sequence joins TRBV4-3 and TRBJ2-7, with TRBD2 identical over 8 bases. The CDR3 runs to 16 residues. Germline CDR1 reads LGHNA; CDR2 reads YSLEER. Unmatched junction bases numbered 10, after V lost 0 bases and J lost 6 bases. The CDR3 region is CASSQDRGSGTGEQYF. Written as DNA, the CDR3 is TGCGCCAGCAGCCAAGATCGTGGTAGCGGGACCGGCGAGCAGTACTTC.

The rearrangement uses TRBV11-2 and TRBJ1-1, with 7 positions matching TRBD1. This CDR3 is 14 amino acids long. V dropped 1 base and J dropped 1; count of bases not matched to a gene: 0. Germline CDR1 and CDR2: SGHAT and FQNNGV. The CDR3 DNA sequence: TGTGCCAGCAGCTTAGGGACAGGGAACACTGAAGCTTTCTTT. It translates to CASSLGTGNTEAFF.

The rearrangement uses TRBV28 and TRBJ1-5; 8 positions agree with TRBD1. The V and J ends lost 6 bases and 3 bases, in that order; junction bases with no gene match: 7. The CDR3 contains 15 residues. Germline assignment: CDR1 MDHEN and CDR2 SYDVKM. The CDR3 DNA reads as TGTGCCAGCAGGTCAGGGGGCTTATTCAATCAGCCCCAGCATTTT. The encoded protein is CASRSGGLFNQPQHF.